This T cell receptor (beta chain) was captured in a study of CD4 T cells in relation to SARS-CoV-2 and coronaviruses. Germline lookup yields CDR1 WNHNN and CDR2 SYGVQD (reference sequence). This CDR3 is 16 amino acids long. The trim removed 6 bases at V and 1 base at J, leaving 3 bases unmatched. The protocol was immunoSEQ multiplex PCR, while the TCRdb copy is restricted to in-frame clones and leaves out a portion. The sample holds approximately 30,000 clones; 74% are singletons and the top ten take roughly 25%. A remark on this clone: Antigen unknown.

Before the COVID-19 pandemic, during about 2011-2019, CD4+ T cells were taken from unexposed donors. The cells were cultured for about ten days before CD4+ T cells were isolated. The material sequenced was CD4+ T cells from PBMCs, cultured in vitro. This chain connects TRBV10-1 to TRBJ2-5; 15 nucleotides align to TRBD2. The clonotype comes from a human donor in good health. Written as DNA, the CDR3 is TGCGCCAGCAGCGAGGGACTAGCGGGGGGCCAAGAGACCCAGTACTTC. Amino acid sequence: CASSEGLAGGQETQYF.